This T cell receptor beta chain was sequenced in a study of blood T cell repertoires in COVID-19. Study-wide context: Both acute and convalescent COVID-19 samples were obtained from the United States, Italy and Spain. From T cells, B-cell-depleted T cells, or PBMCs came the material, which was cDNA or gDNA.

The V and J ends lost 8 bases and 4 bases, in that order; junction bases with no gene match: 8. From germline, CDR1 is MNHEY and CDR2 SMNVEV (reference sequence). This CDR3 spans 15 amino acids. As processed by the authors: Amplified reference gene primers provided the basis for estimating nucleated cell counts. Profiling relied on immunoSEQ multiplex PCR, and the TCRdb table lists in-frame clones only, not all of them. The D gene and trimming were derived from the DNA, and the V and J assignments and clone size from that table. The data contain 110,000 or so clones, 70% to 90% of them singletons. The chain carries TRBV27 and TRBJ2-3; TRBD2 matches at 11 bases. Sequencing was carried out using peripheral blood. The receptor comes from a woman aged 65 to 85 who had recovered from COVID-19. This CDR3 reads CASRNSGGASDTQYF. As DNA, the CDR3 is TGTGCCAGCCGAAATAGCGGGGGGGCCTCAGATACGCAGTATTTT.